The sequence of this T cell receptor (beta chain) was determined in a study of cytomegalovirus exposure and HLA in healthy donors. Study-level findings and limits: The majority of CMV-associated TCR beta chains were reported as apparently HLA-restricted in a later analysis. 150 or so TCR beta chains were listed as cytomegalovirus-associated.

Points on this clone: The target antigen is unknown.

PCR employed 60 Vbeta and 13 Jbeta primers. Clones were read by immunoSEQ multiplex PCR, and TCRdb kept only the in-frame ones, dropping some. The sample gives approximately 160,000 clones, about four fifths of which show up once; 4.8% is in the top ten. CDR3 length: 13 amino acids. The germline CDR1 and CDR2 sequences are MDHEN and SYDVKM. Trimming cost V 5 bases and J 4 bases, with 8 bases left between them. Source material: PBMCs. The gene calls are TRBV28 and TRBJ2-2; D call uncertain. This TCR was sampled from a man between 18 and 29 years old in good health and CMV-seronegative. DNA for the CDR3: TGTGCCAGCAGTCCTAGGAGCACCGGGGAGCTGTTTTTT. Translating it yields CASSPRSTGELFF.